Listed below are T cell receptor beta chains from one sample, sequenced in a study of T cell responses to AZD1222 COVID-19 vaccine. This table comes from immunoSEQ multiplex PCR, and its TCRdb copy is limited to in-frame clones, with some not included. The sample includes 120,000 to 150,000 clones, approximately 78% of them seen just once. The input for sequencing was peripheral blood, taken on day 0 of MenACWY control vaccination. These receptors came from an adult in good health. Each CDR3 is given with its conserved first and last residue. Each record gives: V gene, J gene, clone size, D gene, CDR3 DNA, CDR3 protein. D genes are given only for firm matches. Clone size is shown for a subset of rows, as once, few, many or a class of expanded clone.

>TRBV5-6|TRBJ1-2|.|.
TGTGCCAGCAGGCCTTATGGCTACACCTTC
CASRPYGYTF
>TRBV5-1|TRBJ2-2|.|.
TGCGCCAGCAGAACTAGATGGAACACCGGGGAGCTGTTTTTT
CASRTRWNTGELFF
>TRBV30|TRBJ2-3|.|TRBD2
TGTGCCTGGTCTAGCGGGGTTAGCACAGATACGCAGTATTTT
CAWSSGVSTDTQYF
>TRBV7-9|TRBJ2-2|.|TRBD1
TGTGCCAGCAGCTTAGAGCTAGGTGGACAGGGGTACACCGGGGAGCTGTTTTTT
CASSLELGGQGYTGELFF
>TRBV7-3|TRBJ1-2|.|TRBD1
TGTGCCAGCAGCTTATCCAGGGGGAGTTTAGATGGCTACACCTTC
CASSLSRGSLDGYTF
>TRBV18|TRBJ1-3|few|.
TGTGCCAGCTCACCTACCTCACAGCTCCGCTCTGGAAACACCATATATTTT
CASSPTSQLRSGNTIYF
>TRBV14|TRBJ1-1|.|.
TGTGCCAGCAGCCAACCGGGGGGCACTGAAGCTTTCTTT
CASSQPGGTEAFF
>TRBV14|TRBJ2-1|.|.
TGTGCCAGCAGCCAAGCCCGACGCAGCACTGAGCAGTTCTTC
CASSQARRSTEQFF
>TRBV2|TRBJ2-5|.|TRBD2
TGTGCCAGCAGAGACGGACTAGCGCGAGAGACCCAGTACTTC
CASRDGLARETQYF
>TRBV29-1|TRBJ1-1|.|.
TGCAGCGTTGGAGGAGTCGGGTTCACTGAAGCTTTCTTT
CSVGGVGFTEAFF
>TRBV7-3|TRBJ2-3|.|TRBD2
TGTGCCAGCAGCAGAACTAGCGGGGAGAACACAGATACGCAGTATTTT
CASSRTSGENTDTQYF
>TRBV28|TRBJ1-5|.|.
TGTGCCAGCTACCAGCGGGGGAGTGGGGGGGGCAATCAGCCCCAGCATTTT
CASYQRGSGGGNQPQHF
>TRBV7-3|TRBJ1-6|.|TRBD1
TGTGCCAGCAGCCGGGGACAGACGAATTCACCCCTCCACTTT
CASSRGQTNSPLHF
>TRBV20-1|TRBJ1-3|once|.
TGCAGTGCTAAAACTGGAAACACCATATATTTT
CSAKTGNTIYF
>TRBV10-3|TRBJ1-1|.|TRBD1
TGTGCCATCAGTGAGCTGGACAGGGTGAACACTGAAGCTTTCTTT
CAISELDRVNTEAFF
>TRBV4-1|TRBJ1-2|.|.
TGCGCCAGCAGCCAACCCCTCTTAGCAGCTTATGGCTACACCTTC
CASSQPLLAAYGYTF
>TRBV7-8|TRBJ2-2|.|TRBD1
TGTGCCAGCAGCTTAGAGGACAGGGGCAACACCGGGGAGCTGTTTTTT
CASSLEDRGNTGELFF
>TRBV18|TRBJ1-2|.|TRBD1
TGTGCCAGCTCACCGGGACAGGGTGTCGGTGGCTACACCTTC
CASSPGQGVGGYTF
>TRBV6-5|TRBJ1-1|.|TRBD1
TGTGCCAGCATTCGGAGGAGGCAGGGGGTTCCTGAAGCTTTCTTT
CASIRRRQGVPEAFF
>TRBV5-1|TRBJ1-4|.|.
TGCGCCAGCAGCTTACAGGTTGGAACTAATGAAAAACTGTTTTTT
CASSLQVGTNEKLFF
>TRBV24-1|TRBJ2-1|.|.
TGTGCCACCAGTGATTTCGGGCCTGGACGGGGGAACTACAATGAGCAGTTCTTC
CATSDFGPGRGNYNEQFF
>TRBV18|TRBJ2-2|few|.
TGTGCCAGCTCACCGCGGGGAAGCCACACCGGGGAGCTGTTTTTT
CASSPRGSHTGELFF
>TRBV18|TRBJ2-2|.|.
TGTGCCAGCAAAATAAGAGGATCCGGGGAGCTGTTTTTT
CASKIRGSGELFF
>TRBV28|TRBJ1-3|.|.
TGTGCCAGCAGGGTGGTAGCCCTGGCTGGAAACACCATATATTTT
CASRVVALAGNTIYF
>TRBV5-1|TRBJ2-2|once|TRBD2
TGCGCCAGCACCCCGTCCAGCGGGGCGGGGACCGGGGAGCTGTTTTTT
CASTPSSGAGTGELFF
>TRBV7-7|TRBJ2-5|.|.
TGTGCCAGCAGCTTAGGGGGGGTGGAGACCCAGTACTTC
CASSLGGVETQYF
>TRBV6-5|TRBJ1-6|.|.
TGTGCCAGCAGCTACGGGGATCGGTCACCCCTCCACTTT
CASSYGDRSPLHF
>TRBV27|TRBJ1-3|once|.
TGTGCCAGTTCGTTAACACCTTTCTCTGGAAACACCATATATTTT
CASSLTPFSGNTIYF
>TRBV24-1|TRBJ2-5|.|.
TGTGCCACCAGGTTGACAGAAGGCGGGCCCCAGTACTTC
CATRLTEGGPQYF
>TRBV10-2|TRBJ2-1|few|TRBD1
TGCGCCAGCAGTGTCCAAGGGGGCGGTAGGGCCTACAATGAGCAGTTCTTC
CASSVQGGGRAYNEQFF
>TRBV12-3/TRBV12-4|TRBJ2-1|.|.
TGTGCCAGCAGCCGCGGACTTCTAATGAGCATGTTCTTC
CASSRGLLMSMFF
>TRBV19|TRBJ2-1|.|TRBD2
TGTGCCAGTAGGGCGGGGGGGCTCGGTGAGCAGTTCTTC
CASRAGGLGEQFF
>TRBV18|TRBJ2-3|.|TRBD2
TGTGCCAGCTCACCGCTAGCGGGGTCGCCGGATACGCAGTATTTT
CASSPLAGSPDTQYF
>TRBV6-5|TRBJ1-1|.|TRBD1
TGTGCCAGCAGTCCCCGGACAGGGGGGACCACTGAAGCTTTCTTT
CASSPRTGGTTEAFF
>TRBV27|TRBJ1-2|.|.
TGTGCCAGCAGTCCGAGCTATGGCTACACCTTC
CASSPSYGYTF
>TRBV7-9|TRBJ1-1|.|.
TGTGCCAGCAGTTTCAGGGAGAACACTGAAGCTTTCTTT
CASSFRENTEAFF
>TRBV5-1|TRBJ1-3|.|TRBD1
TGCGCCAGCTTCGCACCGCAGGGGGCGCGAGGAAACACCATATATTTT
CASFAPQGARGNTIYF
>TRBV7-8|TRBJ2-1|.|TRBD2
TGTGCCAGCAGCTCAAGGGGCGAGCGGGGCACCAATGAGCAGTTCTTC
CASSSRGERGTNEQFF
>TRBV3-1/TRBV3-2|TRBJ1-1|.|.
TGTGCCAGCAGCCAAGGTTCAGGGCTGAACACTGAAGCTTTCTTT
CASSQGSGLNTEAFF